This paragraph covers one T cell receptor (beta chain) sequence. Its antigen is as yet unknown. These data originate in a study of neoadjuvant anti-PD-1 for oral cavity cancer. Across the whole study: Patients mostly received three to four biweekly nivolumab doses at 3 mg/kg before surgery. Patients without progression got a fourth dose around day 43. Regarding the study as a whole: Post-nivolumab, blood T cell clonality was significantly elevated in non-responders.

Cohort: HPV-negative, locally advanced oral cavity squamous cell carcinoma patients. Here immunoSEQ multiplex PCR was the method, and the copy in TCRdb shows in-frame clones only, minus some. In the table there are under 20,000 clones, around 66% of which are singletons. Looked up from germline, CDR1 is SNHLY and CDR2 is FYNNEI. Trimming shortened V by 5 bases and J by 7 bases, and 12 bases separated the two germline ends. The CDR3 spans 13 residues. J is TRBJ2-1 and V is TRBV2, with D perhaps matching TRBD2 (5 bases). The sequence derives from a person aged 35 to 85 with oral cavity squamous cell carcinoma. This specimen consisted of PBMCs, obtained before nivolumab (anti-PD-1) treatment. This CDR3 is CASSRAGGNEQFF. The CDR3 DNA is TGTGCCAGCAGTCGGGCTGGCGGGAATGAGCAGTTCTTC.